This T cell receptor beta chain was obtained from a study of cytotoxic CD8 clonotypes in ibrutinib-treated CLL. Study background: Response samples were drawn at a median of around 12 months of treatment, range 6 to 36. The study's findings and limits: Once treatment began, public clonotypes, which were uncommon, contracted or stayed stable.

Deep sequencing aimed at 1 in 200,000 to 1 in 1 million T cells' resolution. Generated by immunoSEQ multiplex PCR, the TCRdb table keeps only in-frame clones and is missing some. Here the sample spans approximately 300,000 clones, more than 65% being singletons. About this clone: Its antigen is unidentified.

Looked up from germline, CDR1 is GTSNPN and CDR2 is SVGIG (reference sequence). V lost 4 bases and J lost 4; bases outside the gene matches: 4. The CDR3 runs 15 residues. V usage is TRBV30 and J usage is TRBJ2-1; 13 bases are shared with TRBD2. Specimen: PBMCs, collected before ibrutinib treatment. This receptor was taken from a human donor with chronic lymphocytic leukemia. Here the CDR3 reads CAWIKGLAGYNEQFF. As DNA, the CDR3 is TGTGCCTGGATAAAGGGACTAGCGGGATACAATGAGCAGTTCTTC. Together with reference TRBV30 and TRBJ2-1, the CDR3 gives the full variable domain: SQTIHQWPATLVQPVGSPLSLECTVEGTSNPNLYWYRQAAGRGLQLLFYSVGIGQISSEVPQNLSASRPQDRQFILSSKKLLLSDSGFYLCAWIKGLAGYNEQFFGPGTRLTVL.